The 25 T cell receptor beta chains given below trace back to one sample, sequenced in a study of cytomegalovirus exposure and HLA in healthy donors. PCR was performed using 60 Vbeta and 13 Jbeta primers. The assay was immunoSEQ multiplex PCR, and TCRdb's table has in-frame clones only and misses some. The data show roughly 140,000 clones, around four fifths seen once. The sample taken for sequencing was PBMCs. The receptors originated from a man aged 25-45 years in good health and CMV-seronegative.

This rearrangement joins TRBV27 to TRBJ2-1, with 8 bases matching TRBD1. CDR1 and CDR2 (germline): MNHEY, SMNVEV (reference sequence). This CDR3 region has 16 residues. V was clipped by 3 bases and J by 6 bases; unmatched bases: 10. CDR3 in amino acids: CASSFRGPSLGNEQFF. The CDR3 DNA follows: TGTGCCAGCAGTTTCAGGGGGCCTTCCTTAGGCAATGAGCAGTTCTTC.

This clone was counted a few times. The chain uses TRBV5-4 and TRBJ1-1; D call uncertain. Looked up from germline, CDR1 is SGHNT and CDR2 is YYREEE (reference sequence). This CDR3 comprises 11 residues. In DNA form, the CDR3 reads TGTGTTACGGAGTTTAACACTGAAGCTTTCTTT. The encoded protein is CVTEFNTEAFF.

This clone occurred many times. V usage is TRBV6-6 and J usage is TRBJ2-5; possibly TRBD2 for D (5 bases). Germline-derived CDR1 and CDR2 are MNHNY and SVGAGI (reference sequence). This CDR3 comprises 15 residues. With 6 bases removed from V and 2 bases from J, the gap between germline ends came to 16 bases. CDR3 amino acids: CASSQPGYGQETQYF. The CDR3 DNA sequence: TGTGCCAGCAGCCAGCCGGGGTATGGGCAAGAGACCCAGTACTTC.

The chain links TRBV27 to TRBJ2-7; 11 bases are a match to TRBD2. This CDR3 contains 15 residues. The germline V gene encodes CDR1 MNHEY and CDR2 SMNVEV (reference sequence). Trimming at V came to 3 bases and at J to 4 bases, leaving 5 bases not matched to a gene. In DNA form, the CDR3 reads TGTGCCAGCAGTTTGTCTAGCGGGGGGAATTACGAGCAGTACTTC. This encodes CASSLSSGGNYEQYF.

This chain connects TRBV5-4 to TRBJ2-5; D is possibly TRBD2 (5 bases). Germline CDR1 SGHNT, CDR2 YYREEE (reference sequence). The CDR3 runs to 14 residues. Trimming took off 0 bases at V and 4 bases at J, with 10 bases between the two ends. CDR3 nucleotide sequence: TGTGCCAGCAGCTTGGAAGTGGGAGCAGAGACCCAGTACTTC. The encoded protein is CASSLEVGAETQYF.

The chain carries TRBV6-1 and TRBJ2-7, with D perhaps TRBD1 (5 bases). V shed 1 base and J shed 2 bases, with 9 bases lying between them. CDR3 length: 14 residues. Germline V lookup: CDR1 MNHNS, CDR2 SASEGT. The CDR3 sequence: CASSEGQTTYEQYF. The CDR3 bases are TGTGCCAGCAGTGAAGGACAGACCACCTACGAGCAGTACTTC.

The chain links TRBV27 to TRBJ2-1, with 8 bases aligning to TRBD1. CDR1 and CDR2 from the germline V gene are MNHEY and SMNVEV (reference sequence). The CDR3 contains 17 residues. V lost 6 bases and J lost 1; bases outside the gene matches: 11. For the CDR3, the DNA is TGTGCCAGCAGCCGTCTTCCAGGGGGCGCGTCCTACAATGAGCAGTTCTTC. Translated: CASSRLPGGASYNEQFF.

This chain connects TRBV6-1 to TRBJ2-3; D is possibly TRBD1 (6 bases). The CDR3 runs 12 residues. CDR1 MNHNS and CDR2 SASEGT come from the germline V gene. Trimming removed 8 bases at V and 6 bases at J, with 12 bases between. The CDR3: CASWDTGDTQYF. The CDR3 DNA reads as TGTGCCAGCTGGGACACGGGGGATACGCAGTATTTT.

V and J are TRBV5-4 and TRBJ2-7, with TRBD1 identical over 7 bases. The germline V gene encodes CDR1 SGHNT and CDR2 YYREEE (reference sequence). V was clipped by 0 bases and J by 3 bases; unmatched bases: 6. This CDR3 comprises 15 residues. The CDR3 DNA reads as TGTGCCAGCAGCTTGGGAGACAGGGCTCTCTACGAGCAGTACTTC. Protein sequence: CASSLGDRALYEQYF.

This rearrangement joins TRBV7-2 to TRBJ1-5; D not certain. In germline, CDR1 is SGHTA, CDR2 FQGNSA. The V end lost 2 bases, the J end lost 3 bases, and 11 bases lay between the germline ends. The CDR3 runs to 15 residues. The DNA of the CDR3 is TGTGCCAGCAGCTTATCGTCCGGGTACAATCAGCCCCAGCATTTT. This encodes CASSLSSGYNQPQHF.

The chain combines TRBV19 with TRBJ2-7; perhaps TRBD1 as D (5 bases). The V gene's germline CDR1 is LNHDA and CDR2 SQIVND (reference sequence). CDR3 length: 12 amino acids. The CDR3 loop reads CASGQGNYEQYF. CDR3 DNA sequence: TGTGCTAGTGGTCAGGGAAATTACGAGCAGTACTTC.

The rearrangement links TRBV29-1 to TRBJ2-5; possibly TRBD2 for D (6 bases). The V end was cut by 7 bases, the J end by 4 bases, with 16 bases between. Germline V gives CDR1 SQVTM, CDR2 ANQGSEA. This CDR3 has 13 amino acids. The CDR3 bases are TGCAGCGCCGCAAGGGTGGGGGGAGAGACCCAGTACTTC. Residues: CSAARVGGETQYF. Full variable domain (rest looked up from reference TRBV29-1 and TRBJ2-5): SAVISQKPSRDICQRGTSLTIQCQVDSQVTMMFWYRQQPGQSLTLIATANQGSEATYESGFVIDKFPISRPNLTFSTLTVSNMSPEDSSIYLCSAARVGGETQYFGPGTRLLVL.

The chain joins TRBV27 to TRBJ2-7; TRBD1 is a possible D gene (6 bases). CDR1 MNHEY and CDR2 SMNVEV come from the germline V gene (reference sequence). V was pared by 4 bases and J by 0 bases, with 16 bases between. This CDR3 is 16 amino acids long. As DNA, the CDR3 is TGTGCCAGCAGTTCAATTGGGACGGACAGCTCCTACGAGCAGTACTTC. As protein: CASSSIGTDSSYEQYF.

This rearrangement joins TRBV5-1 to TRBJ2-7; D gene ambiguous. V was shortened by 1 base and J by 8 bases, with 13 bases between the two germline ends. The length of the CDR3 is 13 residues. Germline values: CDR1 SGHRS, CDR2 YFSETQ. The CDR3 region has the DNA TGCGCCAGCAGCTTGTTGGCAGAAAGTAAGCAGTACTTC. Residues: CASSLLAESKQYF. Together with reference TRBV5-1 and TRBJ2-7, the CDR3 gives the full variable domain: KAGVTQTPRYLIKTRGQQVTLSCSPISGHRSVSWYQQTPGQGLQFLFEYFSETQRNKGNFPGRFSGRQFSNSRSEMNVSTLELGDSALYLCASSLLAESKQYFGPGTRLTVT.

This clone appeared once. This chain uses TRBV19 with TRBJ2-5; 9 positions match TRBD1. The CDR3 loop spans 14 amino acids. Germline loops: CDR1 LNHDA, CDR2 SQIVND (reference sequence). J gave up 1 base and V 4 bases, and 1 base lay outside the gene matches. The CDR3 region has the DNA TGTGCCAGTAGTACGGGACAGGGCCAAGAGACCCAGTACTTC. Encoded protein: CASSTGQGQETQYF.

As to this clone: This sample also contains other DNA sequences that code for the same CDR3. The chain couples TRBV5-6 to TRBJ1-1; D gene unclear. The length of the CDR3 is 14 residues. V was trimmed by 0 bases and J by 5 bases, leaving 11 bases between them. Per the germline V gene, CDR1 is SGHDT and CDR2 is YYEEEE. CDR3 nucleotides: TGTGCCAGCAGCTTGGGAGGCGGCGGGACTGAAGCTTTCTTT. Translation gives CASSLGGGGTEAFF.

Concerning this clone itself: The junction shows a germline mismatch at one end, possibly a read error. The chain combines TRBV5-1 with TRBJ1-2, with D perhaps TRBD1 (6 bases). CDR3 size: 15 residues. Germline V gene lookup returns CDR1 SGHRS and CDR2 YFSETQ. In DNA, the CDR3 is TGCGCCAGCAGCGGCGGACAGCAACCTAACTATGGCTACCCCTTC. This sequence encodes CASSGGQQPNYGYPF. Full variable domain (outside the CDR3, taken from reference TRBV5-1 and TRBJ1-2): KAGVTQTPRYLIKTRGQQVTLSCSPISGHRSVSWYQQTPGQGLQFLFEYFSETQRNKGNFPGRFSGRQFSNSRSEMNVSTLELGDSALYLCASSGGQQPNYGYPFGSGTRLTVV.

The chain is built from TRBV10-1 and TRBJ2-2; D not certain. Germline V gene lookup returns CDR1 WNHNN and CDR2 SYGVQD (reference sequence). This CDR3 has 15 residues. Trimming removed 5 bases at V and 0 bases at J, with 10 bases between. The CDR3 DNA is TGCGCCAGCAGTCGGAGTTTCGCGAACACCGGGGAGCTGTTTTTT. Translated, it gives CASSRSFANTGELFF.

This chain connects TRBV6-5 to TRBJ2-7; D may be TRBD1 (5 bases). Between the trimmed V and J ends, which lost 1 base and 7 bases, there was a span of 11 bases. From germline, CDR1 is MNHEY and CDR2 SVGAGI. This CDR3 contains 13 residues. The CDR3, as DNA: TGTGCCAGCAGTTACTTTCAGGGTAGGGAGCAGTACTTC. Translation gives CASSYFQGREQYF.

V is TRBV27 and J is TRBJ2-1; D perhaps matches TRBD1 (6 bases). V was trimmed by 4 bases and J by 7 bases, leaving 17 bases between them. This CDR3 comprises 15 residues. The germline V gene encodes CDR1 MNHEY and CDR2 SMNVEV (reference sequence). Here the CDR3 reads CASSSKKTGVNEQFF. In DNA, the CDR3 is TGTGCCAGCAGTTCCAAGAAGACAGGTGTGAATGAGCAGTTCTTC.

The chain joins TRBV11-2 to TRBJ2-7; maybe TRBD1 (5 bases). The CDR3 loop spans 13 amino acids. From germline, CDR1 is SGHAT and CDR2 FQNNGV. The V and J ends lost 4 bases and 2 bases respectively, with 9 bases between them. The CDR3 nucleotides are TGTGCCAGCAGCTCAGGGCTTGCCTACGAGCAGTACTTC. Translated, it gives CASSSGLAYEQYF.

The V and J genes are TRBV25-1 and TRBJ1-1; D gene unclear. Per the germline V gene, CDR1 is MGHDK and CDR2 is SYGVNS. The length of the CDR3 is 13 residues. The V gene lost 5 bases and the J gene lost 6 bases, with 13 bases spanning the gap. The CDR3 loop is CASSSRERAEAFF. The CDR3, as DNA: TGTGCCAGCAGTTCCCGGGAACGGGCTGAAGCTTTCTTT.

J is TRBJ1-1 and V is TRBV27; the D gene is possibly TRBD1 (5 bases). The germline V and J ends were trimmed by 6 bases and 1 base, with 18 bases remaining between them. Germline V gene lookup returns CDR1 MNHEY and CDR2 SMNVEV (reference sequence). The CDR3 spans 16 residues. This CDR3 is CASRLGGIGPNTEAFF. CDR3 DNA sequence: TGTGCCAGCAGATTGGGGGGGATAGGCCCGAACACTGAAGCTTTCTTT.

The chain uses TRBV28 and TRBJ1-5; D ambiguous. The germline CDR1 and CDR2 sequences are MDHEN and SYDVKM. There are 14 residues in the CDR3. Trimming left V 7 bases short and J 6 bases short, with 16 bases between. CDR3 residues: CASIRELVGQPQHF. The CDR3 DNA sequence: TGTGCCAGCATAAGGGAGTTGGTGGGTCAGCCCCAGCATTTT.

J is TRBJ2-1 and V is TRBV7-9; 8 nucleotides match TRBD2. This CDR3 spans 12 amino acids. V trimming: 5 bases; J trimming: 9 bases; junction bases outside the gene matches: 3. Germline values: CDR1 SEHNR, CDR2 FQNEAQ (reference sequence). In nucleotides, the CDR3 is TGTGCCAGCAGCCAAACTAGCGGTGAGCAGTTCTTC. Its translation is CASSQTSGEQFF.